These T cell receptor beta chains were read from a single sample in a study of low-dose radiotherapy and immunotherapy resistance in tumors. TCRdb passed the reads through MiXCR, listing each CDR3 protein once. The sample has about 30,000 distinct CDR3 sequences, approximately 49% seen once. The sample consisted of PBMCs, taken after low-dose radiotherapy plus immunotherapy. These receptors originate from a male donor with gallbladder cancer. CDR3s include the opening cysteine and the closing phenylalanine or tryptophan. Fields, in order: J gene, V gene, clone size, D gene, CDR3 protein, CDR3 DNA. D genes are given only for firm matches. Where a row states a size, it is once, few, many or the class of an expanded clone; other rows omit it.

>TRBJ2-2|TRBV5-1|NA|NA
CASSSLTGELFFF
NA
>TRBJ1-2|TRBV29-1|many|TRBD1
CSVGLQGLGGYTF
TGCAGCGTTGGTCTACAGGGGTTAGGTGGCTACACCTTC
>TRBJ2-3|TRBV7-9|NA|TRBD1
CASSLARDRDTQYF
TGTGCCAGCAGCTTAGCACGGGACAGAGATACGCAGTATTTT
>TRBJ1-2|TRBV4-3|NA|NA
CASSTPGTHYGYTF
TGCGCCAGCTCTACGCCCGGGACACACTATGGCTACACCTTC
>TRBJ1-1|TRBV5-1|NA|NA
CASRGLTEAFF
TGCGCCAGCAGAGGGTTAACCGAAGCTTTCTTT
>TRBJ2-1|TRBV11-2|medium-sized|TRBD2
CASSFRGAYNEQFF
TGTGCCAGCAGTTTCCGGGGGGCCTACAATGAGCAGTTCTTC
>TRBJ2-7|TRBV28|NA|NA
CASAGSGWDEQYF
TGTGCCAGCGCGGGGTCAGGGTGGGACGAGCAGTACTTC
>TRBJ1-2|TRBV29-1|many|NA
CSVSGTDYGYTF
TGCAGCGTTTCGGGGACTGACTATGGCTACACCTTC
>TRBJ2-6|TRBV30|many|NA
CAWGNSGANVLTF
TGTGCCTGGGGGAACTCTGGGGCCAACGTCCTGACTTTC
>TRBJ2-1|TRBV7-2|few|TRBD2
CASSLAFTGTSGREQFF
TGTGCCAGCAGCTTAGCTTTTACCGGGACTAGCGGGAGAGAGCAGTTCTTC
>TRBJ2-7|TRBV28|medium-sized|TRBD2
CASSLGLAGPTYEQYF
TGTGCCAGCAGTTTAGGGCTAGCGGGACCGACCTACGAGCAGTACTTC
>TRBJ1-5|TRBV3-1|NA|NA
CASSQPDSPGQPQHF
TGTGCCAGCAGCCAACCAGATTCCCCGGGTCAGCCCCAGCATTTT
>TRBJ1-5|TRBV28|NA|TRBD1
CASSSTRTGRQPQHF
TGTGCCAGCAGTTCTACCCGGACAGGGCGCCAGCCCCAGCATTTT
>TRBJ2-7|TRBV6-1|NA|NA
CATGTLRYEQYF
TGTGCCACCGGGACCCTGCGGTACGAGCAGTACTTC
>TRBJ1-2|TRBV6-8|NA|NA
CASKDTGYYGYTF
TGTGCCAGCAAGGATACAGGGTACTATGGCTACACCTTC
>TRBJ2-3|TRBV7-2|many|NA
CASTKEPRGGRPTQYF
TGTGCCAGCACCAAAGAACCCAGGGGTGGAAGACCTACGCAGTATTTT
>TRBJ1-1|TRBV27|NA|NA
CASSLLGGGTEAFF
TGTGCCAGCAGTTTATTAGGGGGAGGCACTGAAGCTTTCTTT
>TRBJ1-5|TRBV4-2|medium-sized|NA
CASSQDSWQPQHF
TGTGCCAGCAGCCAAGATTCATGGCAGCCCCAGCATTTT
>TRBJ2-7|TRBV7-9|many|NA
CASSPDLGSSYEQYF
TGTGCCAGCAGCCCGGACCTGGGGAGCTCCTACGAGCAGTACTTC
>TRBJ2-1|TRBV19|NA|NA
CASSVSLTSSYNEQFF
TGTGCCAGTAGTGTTTCCTTGACCAGCTCCTACAATGAGCAGTTCTTC
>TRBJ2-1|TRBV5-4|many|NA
CASSLGGSSYNEQFF
TGTGCCAGCAGCTTGGGAGGGAGCTCCTACAATGAGCAGTTCTTC
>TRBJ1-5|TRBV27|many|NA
CASSLLGQPQHF
TGTGCCAGCAGTTTATTGGGTCAGCCCCAGCATTTT
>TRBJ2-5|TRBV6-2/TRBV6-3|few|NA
CASTLEETQYF
TGTGCCAGCACCCTAGAAGAGACCCAGTACTTC
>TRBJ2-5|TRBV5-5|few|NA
CASSLAEGKRETQYF
TGTGCCAGCAGCTTGGCCGAAGGCAAGCGCGAGACCCAGTACTTC
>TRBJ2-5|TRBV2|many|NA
CASSGTETQYF
TGTGCCAGCAGTGGGACAGAGACCCAGTACTTC
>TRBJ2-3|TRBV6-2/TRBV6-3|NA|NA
CASSYWSPAQADTQYF
TGTGCCAGCAGTTACTGGAGCCCCGCACAGGCAGATACGCAGTATTTT
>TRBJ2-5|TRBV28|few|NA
CASSLPQKTQYF
TGTGCCAGCAGTTTACCGCAGAAGACCCAGTACTTC
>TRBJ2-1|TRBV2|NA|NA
CASSETPPSSYNEQFF
TGTGCCAGCAGTGAAACGCCGCCCAGCTCCTACAATGAGCAGTTCTTC
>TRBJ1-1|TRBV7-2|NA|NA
CASSLVGGASNTEAFF
TGTGCCAGCAGCCTCGTGGGTGGGGCTTCGAACACTGAAGCTTTCTTT
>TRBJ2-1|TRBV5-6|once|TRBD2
CASSLGLAGGLGNEQFF
TGTGCCAGCAGCTTGGGACTAGCGGGGGGGCTAGGAAATGAGCAGTTCTTC
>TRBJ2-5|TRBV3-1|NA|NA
CASSQLQETQYF
TGTGCCAGCAGCCAACTCCAAGAGACCCAGTACTTC
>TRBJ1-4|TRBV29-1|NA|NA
CSVEDLRKGGEKLFF
TGCAGCGTTGAAGATCTTCGCAAGGGCGGTGAAAAACTGTTTTTT
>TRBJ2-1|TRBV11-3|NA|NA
CASSHRGGDYNEQFF
TGTGCCAGCAGCCACAGGGGAGGTGACTACAATGAGCAGTTCTTC
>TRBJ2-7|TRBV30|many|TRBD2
CAPGLAGRYEQYF
TGTGCCCCCGGTCTAGCGGGACGCTACGAGCAGTACTTC
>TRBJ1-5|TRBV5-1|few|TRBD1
CASSPTGDDNQPQHF
TGCGCCAGCAGTCCGACAGGGGATGACAATCAGCCCCAGCATTTT
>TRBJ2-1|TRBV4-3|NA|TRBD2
CASSQDAGGEQFF
TGCGCCAGCAGCCAAGATGCGGGGGGGGAGCAGTTCTTC
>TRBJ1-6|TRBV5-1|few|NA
CASSLDGSQGLPLHF
TGCGCCAGCAGCTTGGATGGATCACAGGGCTTACCCCTCCACTTT
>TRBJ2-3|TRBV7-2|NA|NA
CASSLQPPDTQYF
TGTGCCAGCAGCTTGCAGCCCCCAGATACGCAGTATTTT
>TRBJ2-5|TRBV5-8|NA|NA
CASSQWTGGGPGETQYF
TGTGCCAGCAGCCAGTGGACAGGTGGGGGGCCAGGGGAGACCCAGTACTTC
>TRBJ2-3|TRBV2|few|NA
CASGISTDTQYF
TGTGCCAGCGGGATAAGCACAGATACGCAGTATTTT
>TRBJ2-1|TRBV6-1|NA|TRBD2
CASVAGAMYNEQFF
TGTGCCAGCGTGGCGGGAGCTATGTACAATGAGCAGTTCTTC
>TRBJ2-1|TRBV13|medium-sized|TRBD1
CASSLGGGQDNEQFF
TGTGCCAGCAGCTTAGGGGGCGGACAGGACAATGAGCAGTTCTTC
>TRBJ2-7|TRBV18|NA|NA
CASSPGGGGVGGEQYF
TGTGCCAGCTCCCCCGGAGGGGGAGGGGTCGGAGGCGAGCAGTACTTC
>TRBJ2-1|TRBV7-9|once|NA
CASSRGPGLQFF
TGCGCCAGCAGCCGCGGCCCCGGGTTGCAGTTCTTC
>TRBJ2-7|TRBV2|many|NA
CASSERGALTLYEQYF
TGTGCCAGCAGTGAACGGGGGGCGCTAACTTTATACGAGCAGTACTTC
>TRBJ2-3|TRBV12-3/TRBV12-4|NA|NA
CASSLGLEADTQYF
TGTGCCAGCAGTTTAGGACTAGAAGCAGATACGCAGTATTTT
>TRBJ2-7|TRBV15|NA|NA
CATSAPLGRGEQYF
TGTGCCACCAGCGCACCGCTGGGACGCGGGGAGCAGTACTTC
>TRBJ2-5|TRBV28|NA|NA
CASSSDREVQETQYF
TGTGCCAGCAGCAGTGACAGGGAGGTACAAGAGACCCAGTACTTC
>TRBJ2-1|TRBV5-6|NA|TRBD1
CASSSGQGISYNEQFF
TGTGCCAGCAGCTCGGGACAGGGGATTTCCTACAATGAGCAGTTCTTC
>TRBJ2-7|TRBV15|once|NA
CATSSPGRRASYEQYF
TGTGCCACCAGCAGCCCGGGGAGGCGGGCCTCCTACGAGCAGTACTTC
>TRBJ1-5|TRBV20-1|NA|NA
CSARAETGFFSGQPQHF
TGCAGTGCTAGAGCCGAAACAGGCTTTTTTAGCGGTCAGCCCCAGCATTTT
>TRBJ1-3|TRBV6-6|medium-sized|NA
CASSTVDSFGNTIYF
TGTGCCAGCAGTACCGTGGACAGCTTTGGAAACACCATATATTTT